This section outlines one TCR beta chain sequence together with its context. It lacks a known antigen. Base qualities are not provided; no much larger clone lies one nucleotide away. The trial excluded patients who had a history of autoimmune disease or were on systemic immunosuppression. Peripheral blood for TCR sequencing was collected from all dose cohorts at baseline, on cycle 4 day 1, and on cycle 7 day 1. Samples were obtained from an open-label, multicenter, first-in-human phase I dose-escalation trial of ivuxolimab. The trial enrolled adults with locally advanced or metastatic head and neck squamous cell, hepatocellular, melanoma or renal cell carcinoma. Before TCR sequencing, CD4+ T cells and CD8+ T cells from peripheral blood were sorted into separate populations. The data stem from a study of OX40 agonist ivuxolimab in advanced cancers. In the study overall: Ivuxolimab was an agonistic, fully human IgG2 monoclonal antibody directed against OX40 (CD134), a costimulatory receptor. The paper describes the monotherapy dose-escalation part (N of about 50 patients) of the phase I trial of ivuxolimab. Among the roughly 52 dose-escalation patients, about 20 had hepatocellular carcinoma, roughly 15 melanoma, 9 renal cell carcinoma and 9 head and neck cancer. Intravenous ivuxolimab was administered to patients every 2 weeks at six dose levels: 0.01, 0.1, 0.3, 1.5, 3 and 10 mg/kg. Prior anti-PD-1, anti-PD-L1 or anti-CTLA-4 therapy was permitted, and checkpoint inhibitors had been received by about 44% of dose-escalation patients. Peripheral TCRbeta sequencing aimed to test whether ivuxolimab altered TCR sequence diversity and caused clonal T-cell expansion. Partial responses were achieved by three dose-escalation patients, of whom one had hepatocellular carcinoma and two had cutaneous melanoma. The dose-escalation cohort was about 87% male with a mean age of 60 years, ranging from roughly 20 to 80. Study-level results and caveats: Low levels of normalized T-cell clonal expansion were also seen in some nonresponding patients. On average, CD8+ T cells showed more expanded clones than CD4+ T cells after ivuxolimab. The antigen specificity of the peripheral T cells that underwent clonal expansion was not determined. Clonal expansion of both CD4+ and CD8+ blood T cells was observed from baseline to week 6 at doses 0.1 to 3.0 mg/kg. In partial responders in the 0.1-3.0 mg/kg groups, normalized peripheral clonal expansion was found to be among the lowest, especially among CD8+ T cells.

Cut back by 1 base and 5 bases, the V and J ends lie 8 bases apart. The CDR3 holds 13 amino acids from the cysteine to the phenylalanine. The retained sequence is limited to the CDR3, 39 bases, with the frame set at the first base. CDR1 and CDR2 are read off the germline V gene as SGHVS and FQNEAQ. Genomic DNA was extracted from sorted cells for sequencing of the TCRbeta CDR3 region. The immunoSEQ Assay was used to sequence the TCRbeta CDR3 regions. TCRdb stores this immuneACCESS table with in-frame sequences only. Part of the clones is absent; in the studies checked, under half of the shortfall reflects unresolved V genes, and no reason is known for the rest. Recorded for this sample are about 50,000 clones; about three quarters of them occurred a single time. Around 7.1% of the sample rests with the top ten.

Material: CD4+ or CD8+ T cells sorted from blood, obtained in a trial of the OX40 agonist ivuxolimab. The chain is encoded by TRBV7-8 joined to TRBJ1-1; TRBD1 is a possible D gene, resting on 5 matching bases. The receptor was isolated from an adult with an advanced solid tumor such as melanoma, head and neck, liver or kidney cancer. Read as DNA, the sequence is TGTGCCAGCAGCTTAGGGGGGGAAACTGAAGCTTTCTTT. The resulting protein is CASSLGGETEAFF.